These 25 T cell receptor beta chains came from one sample sequenced in a study of blood T cell repertoires in COVID-19. TCRdb's table, derived via immunoSEQ multiplex PCR, lists solely in-frame clones and lacks some. Of fewer than 110,000 clones in the sample, more than 70% were seen once. Sequenced sample: peripheral blood. Source of these receptors: a middle-aged man with active or convalescent COVID-19.

The chain joins TRBV9 to TRBJ1-4, with D perhaps matching TRBD1 (6 bases). The CDR3 sequence is 15 residues long. CDR1 is SGDLS, CDR2 YYNGEE, per germline. V was trimmed by 3 bases and J by 7 bases, leaving 16 bases between them. The CDR3 reads CASSALSGEGEKLFF. DNA for the CDR3: TGTGCCAGCAGCGCCTTATCAGGGGAGGGTGAAAAACTGTTTTTT.

V usage is TRBV19 and J usage is TRBJ1-5; D remains unclear. Per the germline V gene, CDR1 is LNHDA and CDR2 is SQIVND (reference sequence). Trimming removed 5 bases at V and 6 bases at J, with 14 bases between. The CDR3 sequence is 14 residues long. CDR3 nucleotides: TGTGCCAGTAGTCCGTCCAGCGTCCGTCAGCCCCAGCATTTT. Its translation: CASSPSSVRQPQHF.

The genes are TRBV10-2 and TRBJ2-3; TRBD2 is a possible D gene (5 bases). The CDR3 is 15 residues long. Looked up from germline, CDR1 is WSHSY and CDR2 is SAAADI. Trimming removed 4 bases from V and 1 base from J, with 12 bases in between. For the CDR3, the DNA is TGCGCCAGCAGTGGTCCCGTCGGGGGCACAGATACGCAGTATTTT. This codes for CASSGPVGGTDTQYF.

The gene calls are TRBV19 and TRBJ2-7; D remains ambiguous. Looked up from germline, CDR1 is LNHDA and CDR2 is SQIVND (reference sequence). There are 9 residues in the CDR3. Trimming removed 6 bases at V and 6 bases at J, with 3 bases between. The CDR3 DNA is TGTGCCAGTAGGGCCGAGCAGTACTTC. Protein: CASRAEQYF.

The CDR3 is CASSFTSGSSYEQYF. Written as DNA, the CDR3 is TGTGCCAGCAGCTTCACTAGCGGGAGTTCCTACGAGCAGTACTTC. V usage is TRBV11-2 and J usage is TRBJ2-7; 11 bases map to TRBD2. The trim removed 3 bases at V and 1 base at J, leaving 2 bases unmatched. There are 15 residues in the CDR3. CDR1 SGHAT and CDR2 FQNNGV come from the germline V gene.

This chain uses TRBV19 with TRBJ1-5; possible D gene TRBD1, 6 bases. Germline CDR1 reads LNHDA; CDR2 reads SQIVND (reference sequence). The CDR3 contains 14 residues. V lost 6 bases and J 4 bases, leaving 13 bases between the germline ends. CDR3 DNA: TGTGCCAGTAGCCACGGACAGCCTAATCAGCCCCAGCATTTT. This gives the protein CASSHGQPNQPQHF.

J is TRBJ1-4 and V is TRBV9; D not resolved. Germline-derived CDR1 and CDR2 are SGDLS and YYNGEE. The CDR3 is made up of 15 amino acids. V lost 0 bases and J 5 bases, leaving 11 bases between the germline ends. The DNA for the CDR3 is TGTGCCAGCAGCGTAGGACATACGGCCAATGAAAAACTGTTTTTT. It yields the protein CASSVGHTANEKLFF.

The chain employs TRBV10-1 and TRBJ1-1, with 7 nucleotides matching TRBD1. V gave up 2 bases and J gave up 4 bases; unmatched junction bases: 7. This CDR3 is built from 15 residues. The germline CDR1 and CDR2 sequences are WNHNN and SYGVQD (reference sequence). Here the CDR3 reads CASSEGKGASTEAFF. The CDR3 region has the DNA TGCGCCAGCAGTGAGGGGAAGGGGGCGAGCACTGAAGCTTTCTTT.

The chain combines TRBV25-1 with TRBJ1-6, with 9 bases that match TRBD1. The CDR3 length is 18 residues. Germline assignment: CDR1 MGHDK and CDR2 SYGVNS. V lost 4 bases, J lost 9 bases, and 16 bases stayed unmatched. DNA of the CDR3: TGTGCCAGCAGTGCTTACGTCCCGGGACAGGGAATGGTTTCACCCCTCCACTTT. This codes for CASSAYVPGQGMVSPLHF.

This sequence joins TRBV19 and TRBJ2-2, with TRBD2 matching over 8 bases. CDR3 size: 17 residues. CDR1 and CDR2 (germline): LNHDA, SQIVND (reference sequence). The junction had 14 bases not matched to a gene; V was cut back by 3 bases and J by 8 bases. The CDR3 sequence is CASSMASVAGPGGELFF. The CDR3 bases are TGTGCCAGTAGTATGGCTTCGGTAGCGGGGCCGGGGGGGGAGCTGTTTTTT.

This chain joins TRBV7-3 and TRBJ2-3, with D hard to call. Trimming removed 5 bases at V and 2 bases at J, with 17 bases between. Per the germline V gene, CDR1 is SGHTA and CDR2 is FQGTGA. This CDR3 is built from 16 residues. CDR3 region: CASSPRARGATDTQYF. In DNA form, the CDR3 reads TGTGCCAGCAGCCCCCGCGCCCGCGGCGCCACAGATACGCAGTATTTT.

The rearrangement uses TRBV6-6 and TRBJ2-1, with TRBD1 matching over 8 bases. The J segment lost 2 bases and the V segment lost 8 bases, leaving 5 bases of the junction unmatched. CDR3 size: 14 residues. The V gene's germline CDR1 is MNHNY and CDR2 SVGAGI (reference sequence). Here the CDR3 reads CASGRDRPYNEQFF. In DNA, the CDR3 is TGTGCCAGCGGAAGGGACAGGCCCTACAATGAGCAGTTCTTC.

V is TRBV5-1 and J is TRBJ2-3; D is perhaps TRBD1 (6 bases). The CDR3 is made up of 15 amino acids. Germline V gene lookup returns CDR1 SGHRS and CDR2 YFSETQ. Trimming pared 4 bases from V and 0 bases from J, leaving 12 bases between. The CDR3 bases are TGCGCCAGCAGCGTACAGGGTCTTAGCACAGATACGCAGTATTTT. It specifies CASSVQGLSTDTQYF.

The rearrangement joins TRBV5-4 to TRBJ2-1; D may be TRBD2 (5 bases). This CDR3 comprises 15 residues. Germline CDR1 reads SGHNT; CDR2 reads YYREEE (reference sequence). Trimming shortened V by 1 base and J by 8 bases, and 16 bases separated the two germline ends. CDR3 protein: CASSLRGGFADEQFF. Written as DNA, the CDR3 is TGTGCCAGCAGCTTGAGAGGCGGGTTTGCGGATGAGCAGTTCTTC.

This chain uses TRBV7-8 with TRBJ1-2, with no clear D. The CDR3 is made up of 11 amino acids. CDR1 and CDR2 from the germline V gene are SGHVS and FQNEAQ. Trimming took off 5 bases at V and 5 bases at J, with 6 bases between the two ends. The CDR3, as DNA: TGTGCCAGCAGCCTTAATTATGGCTACACCTTC. Protein product: CASSLNYGYTF.

V usage is TRBV18 and J usage is TRBJ2-5; the D gene is possibly TRBD2 (6 bases). The V and J ends lost 2 bases and 5 bases respectively, with 9 bases between them. CDR3 length equals 13 residues. Germline CDR1 KGHSH, CDR2 LQKENI. In nucleotides, the CDR3 is TGTGCCAGCTCACCAGGGGCGGGGGAGACCCAGTACTTC. It encodes CASSPGAGETQYF.

This clone is a singleton in its sample. The rearrangement uses TRBV7-9 and TRBJ1-1; D possibly corresponds to TRBD1 (6 bases). This CDR3 contains 15 residues. V shed 2 bases and J shed 10 bases, with 20 bases lying between them. Germline assignment: CDR1 SEHNR and CDR2 FQNEAQ (reference sequence). The CDR3, as DNA: TGTGCCAGCAGCTTACTCCGGGACATCGTAGGAAGAGCTTTCTTT. Amino acids: CASSLLRDIVGRAFF.

The J gene is TRBJ2-1, the V gene TRBV2, with 10 bases aligning to TRBD1. The trim removed 6 bases at V and 6 bases at J, leaving 5 bases unmatched. The CDR3 is made up of 14 amino acids. Germline assignment: CDR1 SNHLY and CDR2 FYNNEI. The CDR3 region has the DNA TGTGCCAGCAGATCCGGGACAGGGGTCAATGAGCAGTTCTTC. Protein product: CASRSGTGVNEQFF.

This clone was found once. This sequence joins TRBV3-1 (or the pseudogene TRBV3-2) and TRBJ1-1, with D uncertain. The CDR3 has 13 residues. CDR1 and CDR2 (germline): LGHDT, YNNKEL (reference sequence). V lost 8 bases and J lost 1, with 11 bases in between. The CDR3 DNA reads TGTGCCAGCTGTAGGAGCCCGAACACTGAAGCTTTCTTT. This gives the protein CASCRSPNTEAFF.

V gene TRBV5-4 combines with J gene TRBJ2-3; 10 bases line up with TRBD2. The CDR3 contains 15 residues. The V gene's germline CDR1 is SGHNT and CDR2 YYREEE (reference sequence). J lost 2 bases, V lost 2 bases, and 2 bases had no gene match. CDR3 sequence (DNA): TGTGCCAGCAGCTTAGGACTAGCGGACACAGATACGCAGTATTTT. Encoded protein: CASSLGLADTDTQYF.

The CDR3 DNA follows: TGTGCCAGCAGCTTAGACCCGGGACAGGGCGGAAAGGAGCAGTTCTTC. It yields the protein CASSLDPGQGGKEQFF. The rearrangement joins TRBV7-9 to TRBJ2-1, with 9 bases aligning to TRBD1. V shed 1 base, J shed 10 bases, and the junction held 11 bases outside the gene matches. The germline gives CDR1 SEHNR, CDR2 FQNEAQ (reference sequence). This CDR3 has 16 amino acids.

The rearrangement links TRBV7-3 to TRBJ2-1, with TRBD2 identical over 7 bases. The germline gives CDR1 SGHTA, CDR2 FQGTGA. The ends lost 3 bases at V and 6 bases at J; junction bases unmatched: 5. This CDR3 is 14 amino acids long. CDR3 nucleotide sequence: TGTGCCAGCAGCTTCTTGGGAGGGCTCAATGAGCAGTTCTTC. It yields the protein CASSFLGGLNEQFF.

The chain joins TRBV5-6 to TRBJ1-1; D remains ambiguous. The germline V and J ends were trimmed by 1 base and 8 bases, with 6 bases remaining between them. Germline CDR1 SGHDT, CDR2 YYEEEE. This CDR3 comprises 11 residues. CDR3 amino acids: CASSLSTEAFF. For the CDR3, the DNA is TGTGCCAGCAGCTTGTCTACGGAAGCTTTCTTT.

This chain joins TRBV5-1 and TRBJ2-3; no firm D call. Germline V gene data show CDR1 as SGHRS and CDR2 as YFSETQ. This CDR3 has 12 residues. The V end lost 3 bases, the J end lost 3 bases, and 5 bases lay between the germline ends. DNA of the CDR3: TGCGCCAGCAGCTGGCCTACAGATACGCAGTATTTT. Translated, it gives CASSWPTDTQYF.

The chain has TRBV7-2 and TRBJ1-1; D gene uncertain. The CDR3 spans 12 residues. CDR1 and CDR2 from the germline V gene are SGHTA and FQGNSA. Trimming stripped 2 bases from V and 3 bases from J, with 4 bases between. Here the CDR3 DNA reads TGTGCCAGCAGCTTAAGCTACACTGAAGCTTTCTTT. Translated, it gives CASSLSYTEAFF. The variable domain in full, completed from reference TRBV7-2 and TRBJ1-1, reads GAGVSQSPSNKVTEKGKDVELRCDPISGHTALYWYRQSLGQGLEFLIYFQGNSAPDKSGLPSDRFSAERTGGSVSTLTIQRTQQEDSAVYLCASSLSYTEAFFGQGTRLTVV.